The sample holds one count of the clone carrying this TCR beta chain. Authors' analysis steps: Amplified reference gene primers provided the basis for estimating nucleated cell counts. This table comes from immunoSEQ multiplex PCR, and its TCRdb copy is limited to in-frame clones, with some not included. D and trimming were read from the DNA, whereas the V and J calls and clone size are those reported in that table. The sample shows 70,000 or so clones, approximately 86% of them seen only once. The entry originates in a study of blood T cell repertoires in COVID-19. Study summary: T cells, B-cell-depleted T cells, or PBMCs provided the cDNA or gDNA that served as material.

Seattle patients were enrolled during active infection and followed longitudinally. Losses at the gene ends were 5 bases for V and 6 bases for J; bases not matched to a gene: 8. This CDR3 has 15 residues. Germline V CDR1 and CDR2: SGDLS, YYNGEE. The chain joins TRBV9 to TRBJ2-2; 9 bases align to TRBD1. Source material: peripheral blood. This TCR came from a middle-aged man with COVID-19, enrolled during active disease. The CDR3 loop is CASRGDRDRAGELFF. As DNA, the CDR3 is TGTGCCAGCAGAGGGGACAGGGATAGGGCCGGGGAGCTGTTTTTT. Full variable domain (missing parts from reference TRBV9 and TRBJ2-2): DSGVTQTPKHLITATGQRVTLRCSPRSGDLSVYWYQQSLDQGLQFLIQYYNGEERAKGNILERFSAQQFPDLHSELNLSSLELGDSALYFCASRGDRDRAGELFFGEGSRLTVL.